This T cell receptor beta chain stems from a study of monozygotic twins with inflammatory bowel disease. For this clonotype: No antigen is known for it.

Study-level findings and limits: Especially with disease activity, IBD patients had fewer clonotypes in common with others than healthy twins did.

No DNA is given; TCRdb re-called the 5' RACE reads and lists each CDR3 protein once. Reported are more than 300,000 distinct CDR3 sequences; the ten largest clones contain approximately 5.4%. CDR3 length: 16 residues. In germline, CDR1 is SGHRS, CDR2 YFSETQ. This chain uses TRBV5-1 with TRBJ2-5; TCRdb reports TRBD2, a call that lacks DNA to check it against. The sequencing input was blood. The TCR sequence derives from a human donor with ulcerative colitis or Crohn's disease, or a healthy co-twin of an affected twin (not recorded which). The CDR3 sequence: CASSLDRGGSQETQYF.